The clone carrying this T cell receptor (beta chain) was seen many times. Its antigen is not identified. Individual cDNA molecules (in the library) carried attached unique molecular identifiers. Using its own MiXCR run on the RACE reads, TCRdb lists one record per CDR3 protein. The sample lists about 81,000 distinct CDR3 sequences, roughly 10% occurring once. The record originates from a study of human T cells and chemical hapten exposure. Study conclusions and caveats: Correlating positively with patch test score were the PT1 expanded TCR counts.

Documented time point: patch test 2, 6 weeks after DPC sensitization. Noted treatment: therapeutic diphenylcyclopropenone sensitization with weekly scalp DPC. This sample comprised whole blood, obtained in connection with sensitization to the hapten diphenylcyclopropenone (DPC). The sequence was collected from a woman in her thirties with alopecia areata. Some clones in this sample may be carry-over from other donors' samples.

The CDR3 here is CAWSRPRQGAREELFF. The CDR3 region has the DNA TGTGCCTGGAGTAGACCGCGACAGGGAGCCCGAGAGGAGCTGTTTTTT. The rearrangement uses TRBV30 and TRBJ2-2, with 7 bases that match TRBD1. The germline V gene encodes CDR1 GTSNPN and CDR2 SVGIG (reference sequence). The junction had 16 bases not matched to a gene; V was cut back by 2 bases and J by 10 bases. The CDR3 runs to 16 residues.